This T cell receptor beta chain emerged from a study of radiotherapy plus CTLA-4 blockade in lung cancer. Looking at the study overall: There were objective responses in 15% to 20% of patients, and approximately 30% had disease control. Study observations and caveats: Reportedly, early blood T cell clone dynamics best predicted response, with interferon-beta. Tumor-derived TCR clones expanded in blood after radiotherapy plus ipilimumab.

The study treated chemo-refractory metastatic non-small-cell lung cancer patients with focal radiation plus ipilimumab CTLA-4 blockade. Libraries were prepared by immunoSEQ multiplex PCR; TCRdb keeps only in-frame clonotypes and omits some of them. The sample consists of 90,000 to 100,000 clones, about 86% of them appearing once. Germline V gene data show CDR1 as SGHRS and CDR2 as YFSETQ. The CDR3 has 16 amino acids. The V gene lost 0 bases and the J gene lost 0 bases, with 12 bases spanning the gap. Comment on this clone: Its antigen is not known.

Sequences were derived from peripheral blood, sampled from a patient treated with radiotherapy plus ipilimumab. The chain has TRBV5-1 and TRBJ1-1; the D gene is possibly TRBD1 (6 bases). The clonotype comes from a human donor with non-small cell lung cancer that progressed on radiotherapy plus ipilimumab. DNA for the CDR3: TGCGCCAGCAGCTTGGTTACCGGGACAATGAACACTGAAGCTTTCTTT. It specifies CASSLVTGTMNTEAFF.